This TCR beta chain was obtained from a study of blood T cell repertoires in COVID-19. About the study: The United States, Italy and Spain were the sources of the acute and convalescent COVID-19 samples. From T cells, B-cell-depleted T cells, or PBMCs came the material, which was cDNA or gDNA.

The CDR3 length is 15 residues. Germline CDR1 reads SGHRS; CDR2 reads YFSETQ. V lost 4 bases and J 2 bases, leaving 16 bases between the germline ends. Authors' methods: Reference gene primer amplification yielded estimated nucleated cell counts. Produced via immunoSEQ multiplex PCR; TCRdb's table is partial and in-frame only. That table gives V, J and clone size, and the DNA gave D and trimming. The data show 250,000 to 350,000 clones, with 86% seen just once and around 3% held by the top ten. This sequence originates from a woman aged 30 to 39 with active or convalescent COVID-19. Material: peripheral blood. The rearrangement links TRBV5-1 to TRBJ2-7; the D gene is possibly TRBD1 (6 bases). CDR3 loop: CASSPLGQTAYEQYF. CDR3 sequence (DNA): TGCGCCAGCAGCCCGCTTGGACAGACTGCCTACGAGCAGTACTTC.